This T cell receptor beta chain was documented in a study of OX40 agonist ivuxolimab in advanced cancers. Whole-study context: The patients received agonistic anti-OX40 (CD134) antibody ivuxolimab.

Germline loops: CDR1 SGHRS, CDR2 YFSETQ. The CDR3 length is 15 residues. V shed 0 bases and J 5 bases; nucleotides not matched to a gene: 5. Sequenced by immunoSEQ multiplex PCR; TCRdb stores in-frame clones only, minus some. The table lists 50,000 or so clones, approximately 80% of them singletons. This TCR derives from an adult with an advanced solid tumor such as melanoma, head and neck, liver or kidney cancer. The sequencing here drew on CD4+ or CD8+ T cells sorted from blood, taken in a trial of the OX40 agonist ivuxolimab. This chain joins TRBV5-1 and TRBJ1-5; TRBD1 matches 7 bases. CDR3 loop: CASSLVGDSYQPQHF. The CDR3 DNA sequence: TGCGCCAGCAGCTTGGTGGGGGACAGTTATCAGCCCCAGCATTTT.